This T cell receptor beta chain was identified in a study of blood T cell repertoires in COVID-19. Overall study context: The origin of the acute and convalescent COVID-19 samples was the United States, Italy and Spain. T cells, B-cell-depleted T cells, or PBMCs provided the cDNA or gDNA that served as material.

The CDR3 extends over 15 amino acids. V lost 5 bases to trimming and J lost 6 bases; unmatched junction nucleotides: 9. The germline V gene has CDR1 SNHLY and CDR2 FYNNEI. This clone was picked up one time. Authors' methods: Quantification of nucleated cells was approximated via reference gene primer amplification. TCRdb keeps only in-frame clones here, not all; method: immunoSEQ multiplex PCR. Clone size and V and J calls were adopted from that table, with D and trimming inferred from the DNA. The sample consists of roughly 250,000 clones, approximately 82% of them appearing once. The TCR sequence derives from a man between 35 and 55 years old with active or convalescent COVID-19. Material for sequencing was peripheral blood. This chain uses TRBV2 with TRBJ1-5, with TRBD1 matching 8 bases. In DNA, the CDR3 is TGTGCCAGCAGTCCCGGGACAGGTTTCGGTCAGCCCCAGCATTTT. It specifies CASSPGTGFGQPQHF.